This is a list of T cell receptor beta chains from one sample in a study of T cells in Graves' hyperthyroidism and ophthalmopathy. TCRdb independently ran MiXCR on the multiplex PCR reads; one entry per CDR3 protein. Altogether about 400,000 distinct CDR3 sequences are present, over 12% being singletons, with the ten largest covering about 21%. The sample was blood. The receptor source for this set is a woman aged 55-69 years with Graves' ophthalmopathy. The CDR3 runs from the conserved cysteine through the conserved F or W. Each record gives: D gene, J gene, clone size, V gene, CDR3 protein, CDR3 DNA. A D gene is named only where the DNA matches it firmly. Only some rows state a clone size, as once, few, many or a class for expanded clones.

D: NA; J: TRBJ2-7; size: many; V: TRBV27; CDR3: CASSLLARPPEQYF; DNA: TGTGCCAGCAGTTTGCTCGCCCGGCCTCCCGAGCAGTACTTC
D: NA; J: TRBJ2-3; size: many; V: TRBV20-1; CDR3: CSARDPGSRRDTQYF; DNA: TGCAGTGCTAGAGATCCGGGGTCAAGGAGAGATACGCAGTATTTT
D: TRBD2; J: TRBJ2-3; size: once; V: TRBV7-2; CDR3: CASSLGGRTSGNTDTQYF; DNA: TGTGCCAGCAGCTTGGGGGGCCGGACTAGCGGGAACACAGATACGCAGTATTTT
D: NA; J: TRBJ1-5; size: many; V: TRBV6-1; CDR3: CASSETAIYQPQHF; DNA: TGTGCCAGCAGTGAAACGGCAATTTATCAGCCCCAGCATTTT
D: NA; J: TRBJ2-7; size: NA; V: TRBV9; CDR3: CASSVGGATAYEQYF; DNA: TGTGCCAGCAGCGTTGGTGGGGCGACGGCATACGAGCAGTACTTC
D: NA; J: TRBJ2-2; size: few; V: TRBV3-1; CDR3: CASSQAVAGLTGELFF; DNA: TGTGCCAGCAGCCAAGCCGTCGCGGGGCTAACCGGGGAGCTGTTTTTT
D: NA; J: TRBJ1-2; size: few; V: TRBV6-1; CDR3: CASSGTGYYGYTF; DNA: TGTGCCAGCAGTGGGACGGGATACTATGGCTACACCTTC
D: NA; J: TRBJ2-2; size: many; V: TRBV12-3/TRBV12-4; CDR3: CASRTRPVNIGELFF; DNA: TGTGCCAGCAGGACCCGGCCCGTCAACATCGGGGAGCTGTTTTTT
D: TRBD1; J: TRBJ2-3; size: many; V: TRBV28; CDR3: CASSAYRGGTDTQYF; DNA: TGTGCCAGCAGTGCCTACAGGGGTGGGACAGATACGCAGTATTTT
D: TRBD1; J: TRBJ2-1; size: many; V: TRBV6-2/TRBV6-3; CDR3: CASSPAGTGGRYNEQFF; DNA: TGTGCCAGCAGTCCGGCGGGGACAGGGGGGAGATACAATGAGCAGTTCTTC
D: TRBD2; J: TRBJ2-3; size: many; V: TRBV27; CDR3: CASSLRGLAGELSTDTQYF; DNA: TGTGCCAGCAGTTTAAGGGGACTAGCGGGAGAGCTGAGCACAGATACGCAGTATTTT
D: NA; J: TRBJ1-5; size: many; V: TRBV20-1; CDR3: CSAHRDGNQPQHF; DNA: TGCAGTGCTCACCGGGACGGAAATCAGCCCCAGCATTTT
D: TRBD1; J: TRBJ1-3; size: NA; V: TRBV6-1; CDR3: CASSGTASGNTIYF; DNA: TGTGCCAGCAGCGGGACAGCCTCTGGAAACACCATATATTTT
D: NA; J: TRBJ2-7; size: few; V: TRBV25-1; CDR3: CASSESGGSGQYF; DNA: TGTGCCAGCAGTGAATCTGGCGGATCGGGGCAGTACTTC
D: NA; J: TRBJ1-5; size: many; V: TRBV2; CDR3: CASSEQGNLPQHF; DNA: TGTGCCAGCAGTGAACAGGGGAATCTGCCCCAGCATTTT
D: NA; J: TRBJ2-7; size: many; V: TRBV3-1; CDR3: CASSQVGYEQYF; DNA: TGTGCCAGCAGCCAAGTAGGCTACGAGCAGTACTTC
D: NA; J: TRBJ1-1; size: many; V: TRBV20-1; CDR3: CSAGMNTEAFF; DNA: TGCAGTGCTGGAATGAACACTGAAGCTTTCTTT
D: NA; J: TRBJ1-2; size: NA; V: TRBV27; CDR3: CASTPAAGDYGYTF; DNA: TGTGCCAGCACACCCGCGGCGGGCGACTATGGCTACACCTTC
D: NA; J: TRBJ2-3; size: NA; V: TRBV7-9; CDR3: CASSRVLGVDTQYF; DNA: TGTGCCAGCAGCAGAGTACTAGGAGTGGATACGCAGTATTTT
D: NA; J: TRBJ1-5; size: many; V: TRBV30; CDR3: CAWSRGGKDQPQHF; DNA: TGTGCCTGGAGTAGGGGGGGTAAGGATCAGCCCCAGCATTTT
D: TRBD1; J: TRBJ2-7; size: NA; V: TRBV18; CDR3: CASSLQGAPYEQYF; DNA: TGTGCCAGCTCGCTACAGGGGGCCCCTTACGAGCAGTACTTC
D: TRBD1; J: TRBJ2-3; size: many; V: TRBV6-1; CDR3: CASSTGADTQYF; DNA: TGTGCCAGCAGTACAGGGGCAGATACGCAGTATTTT
D: NA; J: TRBJ2-5; size: NA; V: TRBV7-9; CDR3: CASSPPLVAYQETQYF; DNA: TGTGCCAGCAGCCCACCCCTTGTTGCGTACCAAGAGACCCAGTACTTC
D: TRBD2; J: TRBJ2-3; size: NA; V: TRBV29-1; CDR3: CSTAGTSGASTDTQYF; DNA: TGCAGCACCGCCGGGACTAGCGGGGCTAGCACAGATACGCAGTATTTT
D: TRBD1; J: TRBJ2-7; size: many; V: TRBV4-1; CDR3: CASSQEQGAFYYEQYF; DNA: TGCGCCAGCAGCCAAGAGCAGGGGGCGTTCTACTACGAGCAGTACTTC
D: TRBD2; J: TRBJ2-1; size: many; V: TRBV29-1; CDR3: CSVGEGRSYNEQFF; DNA: TGCAGCGTTGGGGAGGGAAGGTCCTACAATGAGCAGTTCTTC
D: NA; J: TRBJ2-4; size: few; V: TRBV7-9; CDR3: CASSVQQKGNIQYF; DNA: TGTGCCAGCAGCGTTCAGCAAAAGGGCAACATTCAGTACTTC
D: NA; J: TRBJ1-1; size: NA; V: TRBV12-3/TRBV12-4; CDR3: CASKSHATEAFF; DNA: TGTGCCAGCAAGTCGCATGCTACTGAAGCTTTCTTT
D: NA; J: TRBJ2-1; size: few; V: TRBV5-4; CDR3: CASSLGSPGSEQFF; DNA: TGTGCCAGCAGCTTGGGATCCCCGGGAAGTGAGCAGTTCTTC
D: NA; J: TRBJ2-2; size: many; V: TRBV2; CDR3: CASQEAARSGELFF; DNA: TGTGCCAGCCAGGAGGCAGCCAGGTCCGGGGAGCTGTTTTTT
D: TRBD1; J: TRBJ2-7; size: few; V: TRBV30; CDR3: CAWSYRGACEQYF; DNA: TGTGCCTGGAGTTACAGGGGGGCCTGCGAGCAGTACTTC
D: NA; J: TRBJ2-1; size: many; V: TRBV2; CDR3: CASSEAEFSYNEQFF; DNA: TGTGCCAGCAGTGAAGCGGAGTTCTCCTACAATGAGCAGTTCTTC
D: TRBD2; J: TRBJ2-1; size: few; V: TRBV6-2/TRBV6-3; CDR3: CASSYSSGSTNEQFF; DNA: TGTGCCAGCAGTTACTCGAGCGGGAGTACCAATGAGCAGTTCTTC
D: TRBD2; J: TRBJ2-7; size: many; V: TRBV6-1; CDR3: CASSELSGRAGYEQYF; DNA: TGTGCCAGCAGTGAACTTAGCGGGAGGGCCGGTTACGAGCAGTACTTC
D: NA; J: TRBJ2-2; size: many; V: TRBV7-9; CDR3: CASTEAGSGTGELFF; DNA: TGTGCCAGCACCGAAGCGGGCTCGGGCACCGGGGAGCTGTTTTTT
D: NA; J: TRBJ2-2; size: NA; V: TRBV28; CDR3: CASEGHVNTGELFF; DNA: TGTGCCAGCGAGGGACATGTGAACACCGGGGAGCTGTTTTTT
D: NA; J: TRBJ1-6; size: few; V: TRBV20-1; CDR3: CSARDTGNGNSPLHF; DNA: TGCAGTGCTAGAGATACAGGGAACGGTAATTCACCCCTCCACTTT
D: NA; J: TRBJ1-6; size: NA; V: TRBV6-5; CDR3: CASSSSWDMDNSPLHF; DNA: TGTGCCAGCAGTTCGAGTTGGGACATGGATAATTCACCCCTCCACTTT
D: NA; J: TRBJ2-7; size: many; V: TRBV5-5; CDR3: CASSLLRVSYEQYF; DNA: TGTGCCAGCAGCTTGCTGCGGGTCTCCTACGAGCAGTACTTC